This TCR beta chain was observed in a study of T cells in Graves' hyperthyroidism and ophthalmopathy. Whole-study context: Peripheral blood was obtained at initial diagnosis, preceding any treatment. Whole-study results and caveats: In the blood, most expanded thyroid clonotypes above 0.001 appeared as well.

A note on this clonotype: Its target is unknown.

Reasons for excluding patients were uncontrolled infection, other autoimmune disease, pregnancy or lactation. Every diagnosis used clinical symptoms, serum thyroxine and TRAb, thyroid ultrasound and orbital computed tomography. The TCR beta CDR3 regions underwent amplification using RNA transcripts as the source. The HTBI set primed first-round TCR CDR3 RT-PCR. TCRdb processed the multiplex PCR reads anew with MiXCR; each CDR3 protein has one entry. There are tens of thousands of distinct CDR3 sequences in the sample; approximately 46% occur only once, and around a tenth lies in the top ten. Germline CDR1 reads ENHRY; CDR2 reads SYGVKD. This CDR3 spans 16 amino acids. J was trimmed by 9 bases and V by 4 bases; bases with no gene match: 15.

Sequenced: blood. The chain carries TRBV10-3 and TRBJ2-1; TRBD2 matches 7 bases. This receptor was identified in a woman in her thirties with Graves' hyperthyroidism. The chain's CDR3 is CAISGPRTRAPGEQFF. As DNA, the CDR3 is TGTGCCATCAGTGGACCGCGGACTAGAGCGCCGGGTGAGCAGTTCTTC.